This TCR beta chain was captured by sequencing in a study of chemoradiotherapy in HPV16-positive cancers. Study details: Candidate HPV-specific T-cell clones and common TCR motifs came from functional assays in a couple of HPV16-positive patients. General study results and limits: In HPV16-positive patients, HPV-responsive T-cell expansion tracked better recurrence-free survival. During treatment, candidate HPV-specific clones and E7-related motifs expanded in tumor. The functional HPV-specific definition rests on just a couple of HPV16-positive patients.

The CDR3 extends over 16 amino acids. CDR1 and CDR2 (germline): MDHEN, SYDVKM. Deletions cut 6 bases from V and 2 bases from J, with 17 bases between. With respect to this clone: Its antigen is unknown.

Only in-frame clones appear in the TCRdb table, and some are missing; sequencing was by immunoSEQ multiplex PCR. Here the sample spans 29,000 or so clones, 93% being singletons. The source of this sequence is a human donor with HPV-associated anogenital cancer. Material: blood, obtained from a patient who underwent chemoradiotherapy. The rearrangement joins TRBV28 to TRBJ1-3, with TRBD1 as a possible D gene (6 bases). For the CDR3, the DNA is TGTGCCAGCAGCGTAATCCCAGGGGTCCCTGGAAACACCATATATTTT. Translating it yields CASSVIPGVPGNTIYF.